These 27 T cell receptor beta chains were all obtained from the same sample, sequenced in a study of control samples from healthy donors and cancer patients. Sequenced by immunoSEQ multiplex PCR; TCRdb stores in-frame clones only, minus some. Found here are more than 95,000 clones, around 94% of them singletons; the top ten hold 0.5% to 0.7%. Sequenced material: PBMCs. The receptors derive from an older man with head and neck cancer.

V usage is TRBV29-1 and J usage is TRBJ1-2; D perhaps matches TRBD1 (5 bases). Germline values: CDR1 SQVTM, CDR2 ANQGSEA. Trimming stripped 6 bases from V and 7 bases from J, with 12 bases between. The CDR3 length is 11 residues. The CDR3 spells CSVARESGYTF. The CDR3 bases are TGCAGCGTCGCCAGGGAGAGTGGCTACACCTTC.

The chain recombines TRBV9 with TRBJ2-7; D may be TRBD1 or TRBD2 (5 bases each). Trimming removed 3 bases from V and 5 bases from J, with 18 bases in between. The germline V gene has CDR1 SGDLS and CDR2 YYNGEE. The CDR3 length is 15 residues. The DNA for the CDR3 is TGTGCCAGCAGCGGCCCGGGGCAGGGTTTTCACGAGCAGTACTTC. Translated: CASSGPGQGFHEQYF. The complete variable domain, with remaining parts taken from reference TRBV9 and TRBJ2-7, reads DSGVTQTPKHLITATGQRVTLRCSPRSGDLSVYWYQQSLDQGLQFLIQYYNGEERAKGNILERFSAQQFPDLHSELNLSSLELGDSALYFCASSGPGQGFHEQYFGPGTRLTVT.

The rearrangement uses TRBV2 and TRBJ2-3; 7 nucleotides agree with TRBD1. The CDR3 extends over 14 amino acids. V gave up 8 bases and J gave up 3 bases; unmatched junction bases: 8. The germline gives CDR1 SNHLY, CDR2 FYNNEI. The CDR3 DNA follows: TGTGCCAGCGGCCAAAGGGGGCGGACAGATACGCAGTATTTT. Translation: CASGQRGRTDTQYF.

The V gene is TRBV29-1, the J gene TRBJ2-7; tentatively, D is TRBD1 (5 bases). This CDR3 region has 15 residues. From germline, CDR1 is SQVTM and CDR2 ANQGSEA. Deletions cut 3 bases from V and 1 base from J, with 16 bases between. The CDR3 DNA sequence: TGCAGCGTTGAGCCCAACCGGCCAGGGTCCTACGAGCAGTACTTC. It translates to CSVEPNRPGSYEQYF.

The DNA of the CDR3 is TGTGCCAGCACCTCCCGACAGGGAGTCTACGAGCAGTACTTC. Residues: CASTSRQGVYEQYF. The rearrangement uses TRBV6-5 and TRBJ2-7; 7 bases align to TRBD1. From germline, CDR1 is MNHEY and CDR2 SVGAGI. Trimming at V came to 7 bases and at J to 3 bases, leaving 9 bases not matched to a gene. CDR3 size: 14 residues.

CDR3 coding DNA: TGTGCCAGCAGTGATTGGGCCAGAAACACCATATATTTT. Translated: CASSDWARNTIYF. V and J are TRBV6-1 and TRBJ1-3; no clear D. Trimming took off 3 bases at V and 5 bases at J, with 8 bases between the two ends. From germline, CDR1 is MNHNS and CDR2 SASEGT. This CDR3 is built from 13 residues.

The chain links TRBV5-4 to TRBJ1-2, with D perhaps matching TRBD1 (5 bases). The CDR3 covers 15 residues. V gave up 4 bases and J gave up 0 bases, with 13 bases separating them. CDR1 and CDR2 (germline): SGHNT, YYREEE (reference sequence). CDR3 protein: CASSQWGLPNYGYTF. The CDR3 coding sequence is TGTGCCAGCAGCCAGTGGGGCCTTCCTAACTATGGCTACACCTTC. Complete variable domain (other parts from reference TRBV5-4 and TRBJ1-2): ETGVTQSPTHLIKTRGQQVTLRCSSQSGHNTVSWYQQALGQGPQFIFQYYREEENGRGNFPPRFSGLQFPNYSSELNVNALELDDSALYLCASSQWGLPNYGYTFGSGTRLTVV.

The genes are TRBV12-3 or TRBV12-4 and TRBJ1-3; no clear D gene. This CDR3 has 11 amino acids. The CDR3 DNA follows: TGTGCTGCAGGCGTGGGAAACACCATATATTTT. Its translation: CAAGVGNTIYF.

This sequence joins TRBV9 and TRBJ1-2; the match to TRBD1 covers 11 bases. V shed 3 bases, J shed 2 bases, and the junction held 9 bases outside the gene matches. The CDR3 loop spans 17 amino acids. Germline V gene lookup returns CDR1 SGDLS and CDR2 YYNGEE. The CDR3 bases are TGTGCCAGCAGCGCCCAGGCGGGGACAGGGGGGAACTATGGCTACACCTTC. This codes for CASSAQAGTGGNYGYTF.

This chain connects TRBV7-8 to TRBJ1-2; the D gene is possibly TRBD1 (5 bases). The germline V gene encodes CDR1 SGHVS and CDR2 FQNEAQ. The CDR3 spans 13 residues. V was cut by 6 bases and J by 4 bases, with 12 bases left in between. This chain's CDR3 is CASSSRGGYGYTF. The CDR3 bases are TGTGCCAGCAGTTCTCGCGGGGGCTATGGCTACACCTTC.

The rearrangement joins TRBV6-2 or TRBV6-3 to TRBJ1-5; 7 bases are shared with TRBD1. V lost 6 bases to trimming and J lost 1 base; unmatched junction nucleotides: 6. Germline loops: CDR1 MNHEY, CDR2 SVGEGT. The CDR3 is made up of 15 amino acids. CDR3 nucleotides: TGTGCCAGCAGCTTTCCAGGGGGAAGCAATCAGCCCCAGCATTTT. It specifies CASSFPGGSNQPQHF.

V usage is TRBV27 and J usage is TRBJ1-1, with D possibly being TRBD1 (5 bases). This CDR3 is 17 amino acids long. Deletions cut 5 bases from V and 3 bases from J, with 22 bases between. Germline CDR1 MNHEY, CDR2 SMNVEV (reference sequence). The CDR3 reads CASSRLSPRGFDTEAFF. CDR3 DNA: TGTGCCAGCAGTAGACTATCCCCTAGGGGTTTTGACACTGAAGCTTTCTTT.

The chain joins TRBV6-5 to TRBJ2-3; D remains unclear. CDR3 length equals 14 residues. Germline CDR1 is MNHEY and CDR2 is SVGAGI. Between the trimmed V and J ends, which lost 3 bases and 5 bases, there was a span of 12 bases. CDR3 bases: TGTGCCAGCAGTTATCGGGCCGCCGGAGATACGCAGTATTTT. This translates into CASSYRAAGDTQYF.

The rearrangement joins TRBV11-2 to TRBJ1-1; D gene uncertain. Per germline, CDR1 SGHAT and CDR2 FQNNGV. CDR3 length: 12 amino acids. V shed 1 base and J shed 3 bases, with 3 bases lying between them. This CDR3 reads CASSLGDTEAFF. In nucleotides, the CDR3 is TGTGCCAGCAGCTTAGGTGACACTGAAGCTTTCTTT.

The genes are TRBV21-1 and TRBJ2-7; TRBD2 was called by the table and not checked on the DNA. TRBV21-1 is annotated as a pseudogene. The CDR3 is made up of 14 amino acids. The CDR3, as DNA: TGTGCCAGCAGCAATACGGGACTAGCCTACGAGCAGTACTTC. Amino acids: CASSNTGLAYEQYF.

The chain has TRBV5-1 and TRBJ1-1; 11 nucleotides align to TRBD1. CDR1 and CDR2 (germline): SGHRS, YFSETQ. Unmatched junction bases numbered 5, after V lost 4 bases and J lost 3 bases. The CDR3 has 15 amino acids. CDR3 in amino acids: CASSTGQGADTEAFF. In nucleotides, the CDR3 is TGCGCCAGCAGCACCGGACAGGGGGCCGACACTGAAGCTTTCTTT.

This chain uses TRBV5-1 with TRBJ1-2; TRBD1 matches 10 bases. The V and J ends lost 5 bases and 3 bases, in that order; junction bases with no gene match: 4. The germline V gene has CDR1 SGHRS and CDR2 YFSETQ. The CDR3 runs to 14 residues. The CDR3 here is CASRTGTGDYGYTF. In DNA form, the CDR3 reads TGCGCCAGCAGGACCGGGACAGGGGACTATGGCTACACCTTC.

The rearrangement uses TRBV13 and TRBJ1-2; no clear D gene. Germline lookup yields CDR1 PRHDT and CDR2 FYEKMQ (reference sequence). Trimming took 1 base from V and 5 from J, leaving 8 bases between them. There are 13 residues in the CDR3. CDR3 loop: CASSLDVGYGYTF. DNA for the CDR3: TGTGCCAGCAGCTTAGATGTGGGATATGGCTACACCTTC.

The chain joins TRBV30 to TRBJ1-5; a weak D match, TRBD1 (5 bases). Germline V lookup: CDR1 GTSNPN, CDR2 SVGIG (reference sequence). This CDR3 comprises 13 residues. Trimming took off 0 bases at V and 6 bases at J, with 9 bases between the two ends. Written as DNA, the CDR3 is TGTGCCTGGAGTGTGGGGGTAAGTCAGCCCCAGCATTTT. The encoded protein is CAWSVGVSQPQHF.

The chain employs TRBV3-1 (or the pseudogene TRBV3-2) and TRBJ1-2, with a tentative D call TRBD1 (5 bases). V lost 1 base and J lost 3, with 12 bases in between. This CDR3 spans 15 amino acids. Germline V gives CDR1 LGHDT, CDR2 YNNKEL (reference sequence). The CDR3 nucleotides read TGTGCCAGCAGCCAAGGGGGCGTGGGCGACTATGGCTACACCTTC. Its protein is CASSQGGVGDYGYTF.

J is TRBJ2-7 and V is TRBV6-2 or TRBV6-3; 8 positions match TRBD1. This CDR3 is 15 amino acids long. The germline gives CDR1 MNHEY, CDR2 SVGEGT. V lost 2 bases, J lost 3 bases, and 6 bases stayed unmatched. The CDR3 bases are TGTGCCAGCAGTTACCAACGGACAGGGCACTACGAGCAGTACTTC. It translates to CASSYQRTGHYEQYF.

The chain combines TRBV5-1 with TRBJ2-7; TRBD1 aligns across 10 bases. This CDR3 comprises 15 residues. Unmatched junction bases numbered 9, after V lost 3 bases and J lost 6 bases. The germline CDR1 and CDR2 sequences are SGHRS and YFSETQ. Here the CDR3 reads CASSYKSDRGSEQYF. The CDR3 coding sequence is TGCGCCAGCAGCTACAAGTCGGACAGGGGGTCCGAGCAGTACTTC.

The rearrangement links TRBV27 to TRBJ2-7; a weak D match, TRBD2 (5 bases). CDR3 length: 14 residues. Germline V gene lookup returns CDR1 MNHEY and CDR2 SMNVEV (reference sequence). With 6 bases removed from V and 4 bases from J, the gap between germline ends came to 16 bases. CDR3 loop: CASRPLGLTYEQYF. In DNA form, the CDR3 reads TGTGCCAGCAGACCCCTCGGACTGACGTACGAGCAGTACTTC.

The V and J genes are TRBV18 and TRBJ1-1; D is unclear. CDR1 KGHSH and CDR2 LQKENI come from the germline V gene. The CDR3 loop spans 13 amino acids. V was cut by 0 bases and J by 1 base, with 3 bases left in between. CDR3 amino acids: CASSPPRNTEAFF. The CDR3 nucleotides are TGTGCCAGCTCACCACCGAGGAACACTGAAGCTTTCTTT.

The CDR3 DNA sequence: TGTGCCAGCAGCGCCTCTAGCGGGGGAAACTACAATGAGCAGTTCTTC. It codes for CASSASSGGNYNEQFF. The chain carries TRBV5-4 and TRBJ2-1; 10 bases map to TRBD2. CDR3 length equals 16 residues. With 4 bases clipped from V and 3 bases from J, the junction kept 7 bases outside the gene matches. CDR1 and CDR2 from the germline V gene are SGHNT and YYREEE (reference sequence). The variable domain in full, completed from reference TRBV5-4 and TRBJ2-1, reads ETGVTQSPTHLIKTRGQQVTLRCSSQSGHNTVSWYQQALGQGPQFIFQYYREEENGRGNFPPRFSGLQFPNYSSELNVNALELDDSALYLCASSASSGGNYNEQFFGPGTRLTVL.

This chain links TRBV7-6 with TRBJ1-2; a weak D match, TRBD1 (5 bases). Germline lookup yields CDR1 SGHVS and CDR2 FNYEAQ. Trimming cost V 5 bases and J 0 bases, with 13 bases left between them. The CDR3 sequence is 15 residues long. The CDR3 bases are TGTGCCAGCAGCCTCCGGGACGGAGCTAACTATGGCTACACCTTC. The encoded protein is CASSLRDGANYGYTF.

V gene TRBV18 combines with J gene TRBJ2-7; unclear D gene. V lost 3 bases and J 5 bases, leaving 8 bases between the germline ends. Germline-derived CDR1 and CDR2 are KGHSH and LQKENI. The CDR3 extends over 12 amino acids. In DNA, the CDR3 is TGTGCCAGCTCACCCTCTGGGGACGAGCAGTACTTC. It codes for CASSPSGDEQYF. Full variable domain (outside the CDR3, taken from reference TRBV18 and TRBJ2-7): NAGVMQNPRHLVRRRGQEARLRCSPMKGHSHVYWYRQLPEEGLKFMVYLQKENIIDESGMPKERFSAEFPKEGPSILRIQQVVRGDSAAYFCASSPSGDEQYFGPGTRLTVT.